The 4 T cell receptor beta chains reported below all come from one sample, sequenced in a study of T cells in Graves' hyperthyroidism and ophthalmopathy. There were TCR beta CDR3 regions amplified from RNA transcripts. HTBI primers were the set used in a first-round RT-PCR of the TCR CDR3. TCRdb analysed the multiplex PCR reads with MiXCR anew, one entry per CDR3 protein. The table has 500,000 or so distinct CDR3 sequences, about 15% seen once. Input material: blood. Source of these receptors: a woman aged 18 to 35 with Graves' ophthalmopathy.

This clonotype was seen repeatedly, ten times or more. The CDR3 spells CASSLWTGVETQYF. The CDR3 DNA is TGTGCCAGCAGCTTATGGACAGGGGTAGAGACCCAGTACTTC. V and J are TRBV7-2 and TRBJ2-5, with 9 bases matching TRBD1. The V gene end was trimmed by 2 bases and the J gene end by 4 bases; junction bases not matched to a gene: 2. Germline CDR1 reads SGHTA; CDR2 reads FQGNSA. This CDR3 spans 14 amino acids.

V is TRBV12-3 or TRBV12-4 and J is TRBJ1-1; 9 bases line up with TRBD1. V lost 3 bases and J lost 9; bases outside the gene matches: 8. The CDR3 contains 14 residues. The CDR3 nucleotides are TGTGCCAGCAGTTTTGGGACAGGGCAGACTAAAGCTTTCTTT. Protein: CASSFGTGQTKAFF.

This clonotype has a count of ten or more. CDR3 in amino acids: CASSYSLGGNTEAFF. The CDR3 bases are TGTGCCAGCAGTTACTCATTGGGGGGCAACACTGAAGCTTTCTTT. The chain uses TRBV6-5 and TRBJ1-1; TRBD1 is a possible D gene (6 bases). This CDR3 region has 15 residues. V was pared by 0 bases and J by 2 bases, with 10 bases between. Germline CDR1 MNHEY, CDR2 SVGAGI.

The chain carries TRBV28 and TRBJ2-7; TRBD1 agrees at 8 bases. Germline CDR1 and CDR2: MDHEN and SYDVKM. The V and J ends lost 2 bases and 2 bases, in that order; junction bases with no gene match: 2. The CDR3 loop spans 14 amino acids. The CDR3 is CASSLTTGAYEQYF. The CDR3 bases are TGTGCCAGCAGTTTAACGACAGGGGCCTACGAGCAGTACTTC.